This TCR beta chain was profiled in a study of shared clonotypes between healthy human individuals. All participating donors were Caucasian adults from Nashville, Tennessee. CD4+ cells were split into CD45RA+ naive and CD45RA-negative memory subsets. The data were produced by immunoSEQ multiplex PCR, yet TCRdb's version contains in-frame clones alone and is incomplete. In the table there are 1 million to 1.2 million clones, 77% of which are singletons. Per germline, CDR1 SGHNT and CDR2 YYREEE (reference sequence). This CDR3 has 16 residues. Trimming cost V 3 bases and J 4 bases, with 19 bases left between them.

This receptor was obtained from a man between 18 and 35 years old in good health. Some clones in this sample may be carry-over from other donors' samples. The sequenced sample was memory CD4+ T cells from PBMCs. Subset reported: CD45RA-negative fraction. The chain couples TRBV5-4 to TRBJ1-2; D not certain. The CDR3 bases are TGTGCCAGCAGCTCACGGCAGGTCCCAACATTCTATGGCTACACCTTC. Translation: CASSSRQVPTFYGYTF.